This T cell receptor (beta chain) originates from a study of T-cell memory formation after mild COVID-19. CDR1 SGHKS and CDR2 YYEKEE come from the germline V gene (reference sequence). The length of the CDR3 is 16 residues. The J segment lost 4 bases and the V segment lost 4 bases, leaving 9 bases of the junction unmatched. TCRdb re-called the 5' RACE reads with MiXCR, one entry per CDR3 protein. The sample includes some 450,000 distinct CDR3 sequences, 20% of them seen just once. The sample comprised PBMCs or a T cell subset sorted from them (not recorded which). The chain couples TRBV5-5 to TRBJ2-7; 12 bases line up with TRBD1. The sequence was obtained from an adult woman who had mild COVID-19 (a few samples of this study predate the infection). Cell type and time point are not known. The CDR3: CASSPGTGGFLYEQYF. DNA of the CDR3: TGTGCCAGCAGCCCCGGGACAGGGGGCTTCTTGTACGAGCAGTACTTC.